This entry features one TCR beta chain sequence. The sample belongs to a study of spatial heterogeneity in lung cancer. The CDR3 has 17 residues. Trimming shortened V by 3 bases and J by 2 bases, and 17 bases separated the two germline ends. The germline gives CDR1 ENHRY, CDR2 SYGVKD. MiXCR, run by TCRdb on the 5' RACE reads, gives a single entry per CDR3 protein. This table has about 85,000 distinct CDR3 sequences, approximately 20% appearing once. Time point denoted: sample taken at primary tumor resection. The input material, whole RNA from tumor, nontumor lung or frozen PBMC, was sequenced unsorted. Samples were obtained from 65 to 80 donors, all untreated early-stage non-small cell lung cancer patients.

The sequenced sample was PBMCs, obtained at surgery. The clonotype was recovered from a male donor with early-stage non-small cell lung cancer. The rearrangement joins TRBV10-3 to TRBJ1-5, with no clear D. CDR3 region: CAISDGGGGFGNQPQHF. The CDR3, as DNA: TGTGCCATCAGTGATGGCGGAGGTGGTTTCGGCAATCAGCCCCAGCATTTT.